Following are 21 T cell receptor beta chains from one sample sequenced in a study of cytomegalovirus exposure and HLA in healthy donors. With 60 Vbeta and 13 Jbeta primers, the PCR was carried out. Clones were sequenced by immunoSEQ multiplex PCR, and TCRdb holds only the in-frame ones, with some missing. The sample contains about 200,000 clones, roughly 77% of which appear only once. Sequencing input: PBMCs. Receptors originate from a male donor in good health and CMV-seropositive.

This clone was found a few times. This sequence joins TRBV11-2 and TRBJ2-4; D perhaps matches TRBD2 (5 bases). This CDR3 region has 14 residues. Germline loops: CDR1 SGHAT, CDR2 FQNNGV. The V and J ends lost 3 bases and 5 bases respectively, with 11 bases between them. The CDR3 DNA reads TGTGCCAGCAGCTTCGGGGTGAGAGAAAACATTCAGTACTTC. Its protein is CASSFGVRENIQYF. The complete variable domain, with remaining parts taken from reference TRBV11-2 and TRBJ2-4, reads EAGVAQSPRYKIIEKRQSVAFWCNPISGHATLYWYQQILGQGPKLLIQFQNNGVVDDSQLPKDRFSAERLKGVDSTLKIQPAKLEDSAVYLCASSFGVRENIQYFGAGTRLSVL.

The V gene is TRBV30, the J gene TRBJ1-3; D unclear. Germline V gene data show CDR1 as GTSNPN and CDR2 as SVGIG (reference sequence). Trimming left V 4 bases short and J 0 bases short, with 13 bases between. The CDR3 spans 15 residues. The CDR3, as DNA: TGTGCCTGGACCCTTTCGATAGTCTCTGGAAACACCATATATTTT. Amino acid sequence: CAWTLSIVSGNTIYF.

CDR3 sequence reads: CASSLQHDYEQYF. CDR3 nucleotide sequence: TGCGCCAGCAGCTTGCAACATGACTACGAGCAGTACTTC. The chain employs TRBV5-1 and TRBJ2-5; D uncertain. The tail of the sequence fits TRBJ2-7 better, so the J call may be wrong. The germline gives CDR1 SGHRS, CDR2 YFSETQ. The CDR3 is made up of 13 amino acids.

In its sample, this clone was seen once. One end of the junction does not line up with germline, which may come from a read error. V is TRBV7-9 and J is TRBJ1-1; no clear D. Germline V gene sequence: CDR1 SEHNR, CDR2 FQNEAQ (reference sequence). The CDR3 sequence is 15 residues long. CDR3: CSSSGSGTINTEAFF. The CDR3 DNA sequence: TGTTCCAGCAGTGGGTCGGGAACCATAAACACTGAAGCTTTCTTT.

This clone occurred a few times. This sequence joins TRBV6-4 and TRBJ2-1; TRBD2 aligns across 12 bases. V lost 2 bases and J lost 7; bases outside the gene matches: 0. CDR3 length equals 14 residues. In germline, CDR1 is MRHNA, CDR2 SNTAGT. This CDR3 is CASSDGTSGNEQFF. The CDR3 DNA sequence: TGTGCCAGCAGTGACGGGACTAGCGGGAATGAGCAGTTCTTC.

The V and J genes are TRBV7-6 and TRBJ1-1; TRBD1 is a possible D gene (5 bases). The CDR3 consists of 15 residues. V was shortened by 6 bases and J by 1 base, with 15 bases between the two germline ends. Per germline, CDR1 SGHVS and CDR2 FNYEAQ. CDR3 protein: CASRVNGGTNTEAFF. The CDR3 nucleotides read TGTGCCAGCAGGGTAAACGGGGGGACGAACACTGAAGCTTTCTTT.

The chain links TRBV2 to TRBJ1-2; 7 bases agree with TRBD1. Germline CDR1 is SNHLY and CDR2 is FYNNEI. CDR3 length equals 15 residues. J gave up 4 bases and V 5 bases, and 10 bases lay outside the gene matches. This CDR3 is CASSYRDSQGYGYTF. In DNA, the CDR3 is TGTGCCAGCAGTTACCGGGACAGTCAGGGCTATGGCTACACCTTC.

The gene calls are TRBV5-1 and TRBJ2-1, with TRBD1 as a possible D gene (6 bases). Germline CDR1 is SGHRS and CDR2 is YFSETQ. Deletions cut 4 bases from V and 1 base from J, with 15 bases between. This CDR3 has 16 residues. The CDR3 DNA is TGCGCCAGCAGCCTCCTGGGACACGGTTCCTACAATGAGCAGTTCTTC. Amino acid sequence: CASSLLGHGSYNEQFF.

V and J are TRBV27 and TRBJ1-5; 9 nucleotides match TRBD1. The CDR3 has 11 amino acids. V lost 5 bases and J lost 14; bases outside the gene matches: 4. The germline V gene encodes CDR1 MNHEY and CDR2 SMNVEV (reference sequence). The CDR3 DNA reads TGTGCCAGCAGTGATCGGGACAGGGAGCATTTT. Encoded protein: CASSDRDREHF.

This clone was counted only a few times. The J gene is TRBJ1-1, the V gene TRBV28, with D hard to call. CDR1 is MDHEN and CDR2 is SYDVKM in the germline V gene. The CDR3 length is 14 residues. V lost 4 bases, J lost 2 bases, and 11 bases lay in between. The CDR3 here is CASSSPPHNTEAFF. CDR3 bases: TGTGCCAGCAGTTCACCCCCACATAACACTGAAGCTTTCTTT.

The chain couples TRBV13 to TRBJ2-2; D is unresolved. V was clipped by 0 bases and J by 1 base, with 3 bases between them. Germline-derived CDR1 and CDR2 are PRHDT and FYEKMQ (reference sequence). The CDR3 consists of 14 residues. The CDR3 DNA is TGTGCCAGCAGCTTAGGTATGAACACCGGGGAGCTGTTTTTT. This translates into CASSLGMNTGELFF.

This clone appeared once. For the CDR3, the DNA is TGCGCCAGCAGCTTGGCTAGCGGCTACTCCTACGAGCAGTACTTC. Translated: CASSLASGYSYEQYF. The chain uses TRBV5-1 and TRBJ2-7; 7 bases agree with TRBD2. V lost 0 bases and J lost 0; bases outside the gene matches: 3. Germline CDR1 reads SGHRS; CDR2 reads YFSETQ. This CDR3 spans 15 amino acids.

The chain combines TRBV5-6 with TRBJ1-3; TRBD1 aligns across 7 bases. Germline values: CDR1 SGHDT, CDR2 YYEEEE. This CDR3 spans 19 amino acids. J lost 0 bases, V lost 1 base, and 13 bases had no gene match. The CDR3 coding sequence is TGTGCCAGCAGCTTGCGGGCGAAAGGACAGGCCGGCTCTGGAAACACCATATATTTT. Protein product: CASSLRAKGQAGSGNTIYF.

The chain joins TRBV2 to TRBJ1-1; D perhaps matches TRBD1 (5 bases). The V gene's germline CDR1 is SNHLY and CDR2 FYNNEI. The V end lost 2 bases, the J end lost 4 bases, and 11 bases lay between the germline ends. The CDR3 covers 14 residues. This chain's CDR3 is CASSESPTATEAFF. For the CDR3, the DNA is TGTGCCAGCAGTGAATCTCCGACAGCCACTGAAGCTTTCTTT.

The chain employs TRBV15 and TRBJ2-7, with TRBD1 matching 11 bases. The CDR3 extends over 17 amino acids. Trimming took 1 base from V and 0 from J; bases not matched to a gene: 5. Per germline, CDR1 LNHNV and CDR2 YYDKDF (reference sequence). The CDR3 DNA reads TGTGCCACCAGCAGAGGGGCCGGGACAGGGGGCTCCTACGAGCAGTACTTC. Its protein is CATSRGAGTGGSYEQYF.

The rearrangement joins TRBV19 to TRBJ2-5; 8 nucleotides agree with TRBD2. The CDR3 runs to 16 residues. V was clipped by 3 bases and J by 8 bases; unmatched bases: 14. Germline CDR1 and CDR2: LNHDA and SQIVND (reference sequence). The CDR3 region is CASSMTERGPSLTQYF. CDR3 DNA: TGTGCCAGTAGTATGACGGAGCGGGGGCCTTCGCTAACCCAGTACTTC.

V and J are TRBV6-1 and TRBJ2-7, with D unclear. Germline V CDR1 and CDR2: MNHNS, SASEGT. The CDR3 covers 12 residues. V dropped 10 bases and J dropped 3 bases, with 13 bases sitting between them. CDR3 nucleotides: TGTGCCACCAAGGCGGAGTTCTACGAGCAGTACTTC. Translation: CATKAEFYEQYF.

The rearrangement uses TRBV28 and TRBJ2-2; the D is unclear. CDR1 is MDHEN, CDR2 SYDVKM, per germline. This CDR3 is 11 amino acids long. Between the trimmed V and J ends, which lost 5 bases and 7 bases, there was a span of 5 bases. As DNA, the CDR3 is TGTGCCAGCAGTATTAGCGGGGAGCTGTTTTTT. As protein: CASSISGELFF.

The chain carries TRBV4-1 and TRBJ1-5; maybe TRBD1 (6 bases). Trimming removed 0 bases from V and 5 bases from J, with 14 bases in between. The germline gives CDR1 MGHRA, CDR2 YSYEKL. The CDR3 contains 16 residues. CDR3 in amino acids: CASSQDGGALHQPQHF. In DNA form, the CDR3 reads TGCGCCAGCAGCCAAGATGGGGGGGCATTGCATCAGCCCCAGCATTTT.

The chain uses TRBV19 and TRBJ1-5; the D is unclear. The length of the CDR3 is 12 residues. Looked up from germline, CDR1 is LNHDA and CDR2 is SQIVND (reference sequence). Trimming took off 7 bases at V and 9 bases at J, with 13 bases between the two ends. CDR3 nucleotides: TGTGCCAGTAAAGTGGGCAGCAGGCCCCAGCATTTT. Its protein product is CASKVGSRPQHF.

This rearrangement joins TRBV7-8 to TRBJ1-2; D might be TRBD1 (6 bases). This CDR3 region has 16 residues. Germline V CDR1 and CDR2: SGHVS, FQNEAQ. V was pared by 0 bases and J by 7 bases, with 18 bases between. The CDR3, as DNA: TGTGCCAGCAGCTTAGCGGTTAGGGGGAAGTCGGCTGGCTACACCTTC. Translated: CASSLAVRGKSAGYTF.